The TCR beta chain described here comes from a study of T cell responses to AZD1222 COVID-19 vaccine. The protocol was immunoSEQ multiplex PCR, while the TCRdb copy is restricted to in-frame clones and leaves out a portion. The sample includes some 200,000 clones, approximately 91% of them seen just once. The clonotype originates from an adult in good health. Sequenced here: peripheral blood, sampled on day 0 of AZD1222 vaccination.

In nucleotides, the CDR3 is TGTGCCAGCAGCTTGCGGGGTTCTTTTTATGGCTACACCTTC. This codes for CASSLRGSFYGYTF. The rearrangement joins TRBV5-6 to TRBJ1-2; D gene uncertain. Germline lookup yields CDR1 SGHDT and CDR2 YYEEEE. CDR3 length: 14 amino acids. V was trimmed by 1 base and J by 5 bases, leaving 12 bases between them.